These 11 T cell receptor beta chains were all obtained from the same sample, sequenced in a study of CD8+ T cells in alopecia areata. Extraction and reverse transcription of RNA yielded cDNA as the sequencing template. Data came from immunoSEQ multiplex PCR; TCRdb stores just in-frame clones and leaves some out. The table has about 120,000 clones, less than 45% seen once; the top ten hold about 3.1%. Sequencing used CD4+ T cells sorted from blood. The receptors were gathered from a human donor with alopecia areata.

This clone has a handful of counts. V gene TRBV29-1 combines with J gene TRBJ1-2, with D unresolved. Germline V CDR1 and CDR2: SQVTM, ANQGSEA. Trimming removed 6 bases from V and 8 bases from J, with 19 bases in between. This CDR3 is built from 13 residues. The CDR3 reads CSVGPSSWRGYTF. The CDR3 nucleotides are TGCAGCGTGGGCCCGTCTTCCTGGCGGGGCTACACCTTC.

This clone has more than one count but fewer than ten. This chain connects TRBV6-6 to TRBJ2-3; D gene unclear. This CDR3 contains 13 residues. V shed 5 bases and J shed 7 bases, with 13 bases lying between them. From germline, CDR1 is MNHNY and CDR2 SVGAGI (reference sequence). The CDR3 DNA reads TGTGCCAGCAGTCACCTCACATCGAATACGCAGTATTTT. Translated, it gives CASSHLTSNTQYF.

In this sample, this clone turned up a few times. The rearrangement joins TRBV30 to TRBJ2-1; 9 positions match TRBD1. Germline V gene sequence: CDR1 GTSNPN, CDR2 SVGIG (reference sequence). This CDR3 spans 13 amino acids. Trimming at V came to 6 bases and at J to 9 bases, leaving 9 bases not matched to a gene. CDR3 DNA: TGTGCCTGCCGGGGACAGGGACAAAGTGAGCAGTTCTTC. Amino acid sequence: CACRGQGQSEQFF.

The chain combines TRBV27 with TRBJ2-7, with a weak D call TRBD1 (6 bases). V was clipped by 7 bases and J by 5 bases, with 18 bases between them. CDR1 MNHEY and CDR2 SMNVEV come from the germline V gene (reference sequence). The CDR3 loop spans 14 amino acids. Here the CDR3 DNA reads TGTGCCAGCACCCGCCTCGGACAGATCCACGAGCAGTACTTC. Protein product: CASTRLGQIHEQYF.

This clone was found a few times. The chain has TRBV4-3 and TRBJ1-6; a possible D gene is TRBD1 (5 bases). Germline values: CDR1 LGHNA, CDR2 YSLEER. The CDR3 runs 17 residues. Trimming stripped 0 bases from V and 2 bases from J, with 11 bases between. The CDR3 region is CASSQETVSAYNSPLHF. CDR3 coding DNA: TGCGCCAGCAGCCAAGAGACAGTCTCTGCCTATAATTCACCCCTCCACTTT.

V gene TRBV4-1 combines with J gene TRBJ1-2; no clear D gene. Trimming removed 0 bases from V and 7 bases from J, with 3 bases in between. The CDR3 is 11 amino acids. The germline V gene has CDR1 MGHRA and CDR2 YSYEKL. The CDR3: CASSQDRGYTF. CDR3 nucleotide sequence: TGCGCCAGCAGCCAAGACCGTGGCTACACCTTC.

The J gene is TRBJ2-3, the V gene TRBV7-9, with 11 nucleotides matching TRBD2. V dropped 5 bases and J dropped 5; count of bases not matched to a gene: 3. In germline, CDR1 is SEHNR, CDR2 FQNEAQ (reference sequence). The CDR3 loop spans 14 amino acids. The CDR3 nucleotides read TGTGCCAGCAGCCCGGGACTAGCGGTAGATACGCAGTATTTT. It is translated as CASSPGLAVDTQYF.

As to this clone: Different DNA sequences within this sample yield the same CDR3. This chain uses TRBV7-2 with TRBJ2-5; no firm D call. Trimming removed 1 base from V and 0 bases from J, with 9 bases in between. Germline V gene lookup returns CDR1 SGHTA and CDR2 FQGNSA. The CDR3 spans 15 residues. This chain's CDR3 is CASSLGGTYQETQYF. In DNA, the CDR3 is TGTGCCAGCAGCTTAGGAGGAACGTACCAAGAGACCCAGTACTTC.

This clone has more than one count but fewer than ten. The rearrangement joins TRBV15 to TRBJ2-7; D gene ambiguous. Trimming shortened V by 1 base and J by 2 bases, and 12 bases separated the two germline ends. The CDR3 covers 15 residues. Germline CDR1 LNHNV, CDR2 YYDKDF (reference sequence). CDR3 region: CATSRVGSPTYEQYF. In nucleotides, the CDR3 is TGTGCCACCAGCAGAGTCGGAAGCCCGACCTACGAGCAGTACTTC.

The rearrangement joins TRBV5-1 to TRBJ1-6; D perhaps matches TRBD1 (5 bases). CDR1 SGHRS and CDR2 YFSETQ come from the germline V gene. V lost 1 base to trimming and J lost 9 bases, with 14 bases between them. The CDR3 sequence is 15 residues long. The CDR3, as DNA: TGCGCCAGCAGCTTGTCTTTAGGGGCTGCTTCACCCCTCCACTTT. Its protein is CASSLSLGAASPLHF.

The gene calls are TRBV28 and TRBJ2-2; D unresolved. Trimming removed 4 bases at V and 1 base at J, with 7 bases between. Germline V lookup: CDR1 MDHEN, CDR2 SYDVKM. This CDR3 has 14 residues. Here the CDR3 DNA reads TGTGCCAGCAGTTCTGGCCAGAACACCGGGGAGCTGTTTTTT. This codes for CASSSGQNTGELFF.